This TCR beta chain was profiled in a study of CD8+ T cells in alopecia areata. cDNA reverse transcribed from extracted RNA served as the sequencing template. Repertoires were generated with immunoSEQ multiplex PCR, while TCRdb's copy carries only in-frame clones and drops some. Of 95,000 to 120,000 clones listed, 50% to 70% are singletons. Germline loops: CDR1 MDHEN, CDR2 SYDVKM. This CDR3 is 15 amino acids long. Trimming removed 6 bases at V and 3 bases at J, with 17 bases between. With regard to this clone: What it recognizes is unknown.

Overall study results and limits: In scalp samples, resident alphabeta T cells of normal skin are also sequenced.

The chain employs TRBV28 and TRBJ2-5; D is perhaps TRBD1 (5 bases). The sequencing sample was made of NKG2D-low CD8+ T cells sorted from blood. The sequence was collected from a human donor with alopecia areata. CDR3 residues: CASSPPTDVEETQYF. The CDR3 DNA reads TGTGCCAGCAGCCCCCCGACAGACGTTGAAGAGACCCAGTACTTC.